This T cell receptor (beta chain) is from a study of blood T cells in healthy people across ages. This clonotype was recorded at least ten times. PCR was performed a second time for about 7 to 12 cycles using a sample-barcoded 5' primer and a J-beta primer mix. MiXCR, run by TCRdb on the 5' RACE reads, gives a single entry per CDR3 protein. The sample records fewer than 2,000,000 distinct CDR3 sequences, about 31% being singletons. Trimming at V came to 2 bases and at J to 7 bases, leaving 10 bases not matched to a gene. The length of the CDR3 is 16 residues. Germline V gene data show CDR1 as SGHTA and CDR2 as FQGTGA.

This chain joins TRBV7-3 and TRBJ2-1, with 8 nucleotides matching TRBD2. Sequencing was done on a sample of blood. This clonotype originated in a woman in her 30s in good health. The CDR3 loop is CASSLGGGGRLNEQFF. CDR3 DNA: TGTGCCAGCAGCTTAGGAGGCGGGGGGCGTCTGAATGAGCAGTTCTTC.